This T cell receptor beta chain was recorded in a study of CD8+ T cells in alopecia areata. Study-wide results and caveats: Having one nonresponder leaves uncertain how baseline CD8+ expansion relates to response.

As for this clone: Its antigen remains unidentified.

V lost 5 bases and J lost 4, with 11 bases in between. Germline loops: CDR1 MNHEY, CDR2 SVGAGI. This CDR3 is 13 amino acids long. The treatment here: oral pan-JAK inhibitor, 5-10 mg twice daily. RNA was extracted and reverse transcribed into cDNA as the sequencing template. Data came from immunoSEQ multiplex PCR; TCRdb stores just in-frame clones and leaves some out. The sample lists hundreds of thousands of clones, around two fifths occurring once. The sequences come from CD4+ T cells sorted from blood, collected between weeks 30 and 35, from a patient treated with tofacitinib. The receptor was isolated from a human donor with alopecia areata. The V gene is TRBV6-5, the J gene TRBJ1-2, with D possibly matching TRBD1 (6 bases). The chain's CDR3 is CASSQTGRYGYTF. DNA for the CDR3: TGTGCCAGCAGTCAAACAGGGCGCTATGGCTACACCTTC.